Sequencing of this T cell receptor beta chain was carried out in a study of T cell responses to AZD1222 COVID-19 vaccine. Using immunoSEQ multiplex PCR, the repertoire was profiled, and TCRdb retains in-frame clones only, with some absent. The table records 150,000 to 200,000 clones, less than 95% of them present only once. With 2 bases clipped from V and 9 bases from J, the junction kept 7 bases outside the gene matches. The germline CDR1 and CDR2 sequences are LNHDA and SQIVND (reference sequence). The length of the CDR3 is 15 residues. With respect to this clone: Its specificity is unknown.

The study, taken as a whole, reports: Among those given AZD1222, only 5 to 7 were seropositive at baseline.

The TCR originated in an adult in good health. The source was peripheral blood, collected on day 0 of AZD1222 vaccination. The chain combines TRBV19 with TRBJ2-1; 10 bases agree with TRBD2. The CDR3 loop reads CASSISLAGEGEQFF. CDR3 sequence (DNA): TGTGCCAGTAGTATATCCCTAGCGGGAGAAGGTGAGCAGTTCTTC.